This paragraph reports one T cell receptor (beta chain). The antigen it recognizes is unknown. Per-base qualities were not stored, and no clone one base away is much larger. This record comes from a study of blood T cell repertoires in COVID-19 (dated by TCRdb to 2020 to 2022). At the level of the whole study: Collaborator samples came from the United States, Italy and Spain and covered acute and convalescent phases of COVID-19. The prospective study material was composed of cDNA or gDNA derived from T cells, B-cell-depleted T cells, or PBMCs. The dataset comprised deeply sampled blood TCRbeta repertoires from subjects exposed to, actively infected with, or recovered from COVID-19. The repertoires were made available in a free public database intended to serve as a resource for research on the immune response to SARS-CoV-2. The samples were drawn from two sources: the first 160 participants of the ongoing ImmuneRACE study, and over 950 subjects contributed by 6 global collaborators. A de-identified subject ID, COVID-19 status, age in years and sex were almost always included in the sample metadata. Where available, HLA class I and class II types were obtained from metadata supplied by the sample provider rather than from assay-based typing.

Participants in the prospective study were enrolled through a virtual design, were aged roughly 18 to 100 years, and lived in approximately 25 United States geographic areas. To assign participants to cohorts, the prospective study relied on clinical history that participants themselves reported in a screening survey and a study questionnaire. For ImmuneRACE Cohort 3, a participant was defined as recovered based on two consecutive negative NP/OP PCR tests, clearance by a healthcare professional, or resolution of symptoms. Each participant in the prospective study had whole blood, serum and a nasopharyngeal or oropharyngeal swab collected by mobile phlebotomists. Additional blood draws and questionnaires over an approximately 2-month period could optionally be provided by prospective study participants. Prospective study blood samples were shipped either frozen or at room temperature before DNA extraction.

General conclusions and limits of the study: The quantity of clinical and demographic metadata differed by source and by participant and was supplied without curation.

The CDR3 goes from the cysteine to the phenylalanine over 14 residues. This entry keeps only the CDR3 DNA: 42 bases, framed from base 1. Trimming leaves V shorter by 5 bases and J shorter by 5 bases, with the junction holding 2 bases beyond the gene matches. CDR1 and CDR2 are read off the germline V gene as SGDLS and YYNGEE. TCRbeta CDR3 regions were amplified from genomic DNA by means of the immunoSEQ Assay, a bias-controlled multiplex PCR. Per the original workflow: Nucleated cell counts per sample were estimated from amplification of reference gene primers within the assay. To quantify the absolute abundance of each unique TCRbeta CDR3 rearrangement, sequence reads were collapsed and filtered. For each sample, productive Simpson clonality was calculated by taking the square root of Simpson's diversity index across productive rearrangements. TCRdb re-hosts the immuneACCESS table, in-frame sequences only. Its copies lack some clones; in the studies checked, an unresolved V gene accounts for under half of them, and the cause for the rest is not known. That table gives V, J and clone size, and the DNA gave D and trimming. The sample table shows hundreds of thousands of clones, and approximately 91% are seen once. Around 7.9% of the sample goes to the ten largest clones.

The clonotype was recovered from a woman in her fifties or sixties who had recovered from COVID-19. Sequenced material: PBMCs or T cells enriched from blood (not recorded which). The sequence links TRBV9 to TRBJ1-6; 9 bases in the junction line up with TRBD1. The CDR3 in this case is CASRTGGDNSPLHF. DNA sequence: TGTGCCAGCAGGACAGGGGGGGATAATTCACCCCTCCACTTT.